These 21 T cell receptor beta chains share one sample of origin, sequenced in a study of regulatory T cells in long-lasting Graves disease. Through Arm-PCR of CDR3 regions and iRepertoire HTBI primers, TCR beta libraries were built. TCRdb reprocessed the multiplex PCR reads with MiXCR, giving one entry per CDR3 protein. There are about 240,000 distinct CDR3 sequences in the sample; around 21% occur only once, and about 15% lies in the top ten. Time point of the sample: newly diagnosed GD, antithyroid drugs for less than 3 months. Generation of the TCR library employed RNA extracted from PBMCs. The specimen was peripheral blood mononuclear cells (PBMCs), collected at new diagnosis, from a patient treated with antithyroid drugs. The receptors stem from a female donor with Graves disease.

Ten or more counts support this clonotype. The gene calls are TRBV3-1 and TRBJ2-1; D call uncertain. The CDR3 is made up of 14 amino acids. V was shortened by 4 bases and J by 2 bases, with 9 bases between the two germline ends. Germline CDR1 is LGHDT and CDR2 is YNNKEL (reference sequence). This CDR3 reads CASSPPQAYNEQFF. CDR3 coding DNA: TGTGCCAGCAGCCCCCCGCAAGCCTACAATGAGCAGTTCTTC.

CDR3 bases: TGTGCCAGCAGCTTAGTCGGACAGGGGCCTTCTGAAGCTTTCTTT. It yields the protein CASSLVGQGPSEAFF. This chain connects TRBV7-2 to TRBJ1-1; TRBD1 matches 9 bases. With 1 base clipped from V and 6 bases from J, the junction kept 6 bases outside the gene matches. CDR1 SGHTA and CDR2 FQGNSA come from the germline V gene. This CDR3 has 15 amino acids.

The chain is built from TRBV10-3 and TRBJ2-5; possible D gene TRBD2, 6 bases. Germline values: CDR1 ENHRY, CDR2 SYGVKD. The V and J ends lost 6 bases and 1 base respectively, with 9 bases between them. The CDR3 loop spans 13 amino acids. The DNA of the CDR3 is TGTGCCATCAGGGGGGACTCCCAAGAGACCCAGTACTTC. Translation: CAIRGDSQETQYF.

The gene calls are TRBV7-3 and TRBJ2-2; possible D gene TRBD1, 5 bases. This CDR3 contains 15 residues. Germline values: CDR1 SGHTA, CDR2 FQGTGA. Trimming removed 3 bases at V and 1 base at J, with 9 bases between. CDR3 sequence: CASSFKGQNTGELFF. CDR3 nucleotides: TGTGCCAGCAGCTTTAAGGGGCAGAACACCGGGGAGCTGTTTTTT.

To note about this clonotype: A read error likely explains this, since a far larger clone differs by one base. V usage is TRBV28 and J usage is TRBJ1-5, with D hard to call. V lost 4 bases and J lost 8, with 15 bases in between. CDR3 size: 14 residues. Germline CDR1 reads MDHEN; CDR2 reads SYDVKM. CDR3 protein: CASSSRSGVKPQHF. The DNA for the CDR3 is TGTGCCAGCAGTTCCCGGTCTGGTGTGAAGCCCCAGCATTTT.

This clonotype was observed a handful of times. The chain joins TRBV4-2 to TRBJ2-7; TRBD1 matches 9 bases. Germline-derived CDR1 and CDR2 are LGHNA and YNFKEQ. The trim removed 3 bases at V and 6 bases at J, leaving 12 bases unmatched. The CDR3 totals 16 residues. Here the CDR3 reads CASSHQVQGAQVEQYF. CDR3 sequence (DNA): TGTGCCAGCAGCCACCAAGTACAGGGGGCGCAAGTCGAGCAGTACTTC.

This clonotype occurred many times. The chain uses TRBV3-1 and TRBJ2-7; TRBD2 aligns across 8 bases. V trimming: 7 bases; J trimming: 9 bases; junction bases outside the gene matches: 11. Germline V gene lookup returns CDR1 LGHDT and CDR2 YNNKEL (reference sequence). The CDR3 is 13 amino acids. The CDR3 loop is CASTSRAGASQYF. CDR3 coding DNA: TGTGCCAGCACTTCCAGAGCGGGAGCTTCGCAGTACTTC.

At least ten counts were recorded for this clonotype. The chain is built from TRBV6-2 or TRBV6-3 and TRBJ1-2; the match to TRBD1 covers 9 bases. The germline V gene has CDR1 MNHEY and CDR2 SVGEGT. The CDR3 totals 17 residues. J gave up 0 bases and V 2 bases, and 7 bases lay outside the gene matches. CDR3 nucleotides: TGTGCCAGCAGTTACCTTACGGGACAGGGCGCTAACTATGGCTACACCTTC. Translating it yields CASSYLTGQGANYGYTF.

This clonotype was observed a few times. J is TRBJ1-2 and V is TRBV20-1, with 11 positions matching TRBD1. Germline V lookup: CDR1 DFQATT, CDR2 SNEGSKA (reference sequence). J was trimmed by 6 bases and V by 2 bases; bases with no gene match: 11. The CDR3 is made up of 16 amino acids. CDR3 protein: CSARPTLDRGLHGYTF. CDR3 bases: TGCAGTGCTAGACCAACCCTGGACAGGGGGCTCCATGGCTACACCTTC.

Ten or more counts support this clonotype. The V gene is TRBV6-2 or TRBV6-3, the J gene TRBJ2-1; tentatively, D is TRBD2 (6 bases). Between the trimmed V and J ends, which lost 5 bases and 10 bases, there was a span of 21 bases. This CDR3 comprises 15 residues. Germline CDR1 MNHEY, CDR2 SVGEGT. In DNA form, the CDR3 reads TGTGCCAGCAGTCCCCTTGCGGGACCCCTCCTGGAGCAGTTCTTC. Its protein product is CASSPLAGPLLEQFF.

Worth noting for this clonotype: It is likely a read error: a sequence one base away is far more abundant. The chain couples TRBV7-9 to TRBJ1-1; D perhaps matches TRBD1 (5 bases). The CDR3 has 17 residues. Germline CDR1 is SEHNR and CDR2 is FQNEAQ (reference sequence). The chain's CDR3 is CTSSLRPGGRMNTEAFF. Written as DNA, the CDR3 is TGTACCAGCAGCCTCCGACCCGGGGGACGGATGAACACTGAAGCTTTCTTT.

The rearrangement links TRBV25-1 to TRBJ2-1; TRBD1 agrees at 10 bases. This CDR3 is built from 17 residues. Germline V gene sequence: CDR1 MGHDK, CDR2 SYGVNS. V was pared by 5 bases and J by 0 bases, with 7 bases of the junction left unmatched. The DNA for the CDR3 is TGTGCCAGCAGTAACGGGACAGGGGAGAGCTCCTACAATGAGCAGTTCTTC. Its translation: CASSNGTGESSYNEQFF.

At least ten counts were recorded for this clonotype. This chain joins TRBV10-3 and TRBJ1-1; D not resolved. CDR3 size: 12 residues. Trimming removed 10 bases at V and 2 bases at J, with 11 bases between. The germline gives CDR1 ENHRY, CDR2 SYGVKD. The CDR3 here is CATLGSNTEAFF. The DNA of the CDR3 is TGTGCCACCCTCGGGAGTAACACTGAAGCTTTCTTT.

This clonotype was detected ten times or more. The chain combines TRBV12-3 or TRBV12-4 with TRBJ2-3, with 8 bases identical to TRBD2. This CDR3 has 16 residues. The V gene end was trimmed by 1 base and the J gene end by 2 bases; junction bases not matched to a gene: 5. The CDR3 loop is CASSLGSGDYTDTQYF. The CDR3 DNA sequence: TGTGCCAGCAGTTTAGGTAGCGGGGACTACACAGATACGCAGTATTTT.

This clonotype has ten or more counts. This chain uses TRBV4-1 with TRBJ2-1; D might be TRBD2 (6 bases). Between the trimmed V and J ends, which lost 4 bases and 4 bases, there was a span of 14 bases. Germline CDR1 and CDR2: MGHRA and YSYEKL. The CDR3 is 15 residues long. The CDR3 spells CASSLFGTSYNEQFF. The CDR3 nucleotides are TGCGCCAGCAGCCTCTTCGGGACTTCATACAATGAGCAGTTCTTC.

This clonotype has a count of ten or more. V usage is TRBV20-1 and J usage is TRBJ2-3; TRBD2 aligns across 9 bases. The V and J ends lost 0 bases and 6 bases, in that order; junction bases with no gene match: 4. The germline CDR1 and CDR2 sequences are DFQATT and SNEGSKA (reference sequence). This CDR3 is built from 14 residues. CDR3 in DNA: TGCAGTGCTAGAGATAGCGGGAGTGAGGATACGCAGTATTTT. Residues: CSARDSGSEDTQYF.

In this sample, this clonotype turned up many times. This chain connects TRBV14 to TRBJ2-2, with a tentative D call TRBD1 (5 bases). Per germline, CDR1 SGHDN and CDR2 FVKESK. V dropped 4 bases and J dropped 4 bases, with 10 bases sitting between them. This CDR3 has 14 residues. The CDR3 reads CASSPHQGTGELFF. The DNA of the CDR3 is TGTGCCAGCAGCCCCCATCAGGGCACCGGGGAGCTGTTTTTT.

The rearrangement joins TRBV20-1 to TRBJ2-7, with D perhaps TRBD2 (6 bases). V dropped 6 bases and J dropped 3 bases, with 21 bases sitting between them. The length of the CDR3 is 15 residues. CDR1 is DFQATT, CDR2 SNEGSKA, per germline (reference sequence). CDR3 nucleotide sequence: TGCAGTGCGAATTCACCGGGGGTACCAAACTACGAGCAGTACTTC. This encodes CSANSPGVPNYEQYF.

This clonotype was seen repeatedly, ten times or more. This chain uses TRBV5-1 with TRBJ2-5; TRBD2 agrees at 7 bases. This CDR3 comprises 15 residues. The germline CDR1 and CDR2 sequences are SGHRS and YFSETQ. J gave up 0 bases and V 4 bases, and 6 bases lay outside the gene matches. CDR3 sequence: CASSPTGRYQETQYF. The CDR3 DNA reads as TGCGCCAGCAGCCCTACCGGGAGGTACCAAGAGACCCAGTACTTC.

This clonotype was recorded once. This chain uses TRBV6-9 with TRBJ1-3; D unresolved. This CDR3 region has 11 residues. Germline-derived CDR1 and CDR2 are MNHGY and SVAAGI. V dropped 3 bases and J dropped 5 bases, with 2 bases sitting between them. CDR3: CASSYRNTIYF. CDR3 DNA sequence: TGTGCCAGCAGTTACCGAAACACCATATATTTT.

About this clonotype itself: It may be a read error: a sequence one base away is much more abundant. The CDR3 DNA sequence: TGCAGCGTGCCCACCTGGGACGGTGAAAGACTGTTTTTT. Its translation: CSVPTWDGERLFF. The chain has TRBV29-1 and TRBJ1-4; tentatively, D is TRBD1 (5 bases). The length of the CDR3 is 13 residues. Germline V gives CDR1 SQVTM, CDR2 ANQGSEA.